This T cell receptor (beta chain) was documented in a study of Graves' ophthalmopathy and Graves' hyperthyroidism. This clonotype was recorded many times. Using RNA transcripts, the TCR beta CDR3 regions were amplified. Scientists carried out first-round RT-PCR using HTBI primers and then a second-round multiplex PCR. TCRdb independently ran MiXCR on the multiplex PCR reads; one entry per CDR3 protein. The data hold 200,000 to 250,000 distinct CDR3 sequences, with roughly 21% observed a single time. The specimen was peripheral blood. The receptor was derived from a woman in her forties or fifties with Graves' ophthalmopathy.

The CDR3: CASSLGEGQPQHF. The CDR3 DNA reads as TGTGCCAGCAGTTTAGGGGAGGGTCAGCCCCAGCATTTT. The genes are TRBV12-3 or TRBV12-4 and TRBJ1-5; no clear D gene. The CDR3 spans 13 residues. Trimming took off 1 base at V and 6 bases at J, with 7 bases between the two ends.